This TCR beta chain was sequenced in a study of cytomegalovirus exposure and HLA in healthy donors. PCR employed 60 Vbeta and 13 Jbeta primers. The repertoire was sequenced with immunoSEQ multiplex PCR; TCRdb's copy has only in-frame clones and lacks some. The sample records roughly 100,000 clones, about 81% being singletons. The germline V and J ends were trimmed by 0 bases and 6 bases, with 10 bases remaining between them. The CDR3 is 14 residues long. Germline V lookup: CDR1 SGHRS, CDR2 YFSETQ. This receptor was obtained from a man between 25 and 39 years old in good health and CMV-seronegative. The chain uses TRBV5-1 and TRBJ1-5; the D is unclear. The sequencing input was PBMCs. The DNA of the CDR3 is TGCGCCAGCAGCTTGGGCCCGCTAGGTCAGCCCCAGCATTTT. Protein sequence: CASSLGPLGQPQHF.